The 10 T cell receptor beta chains listed next were all sequenced from one sample in a study of blood T cell repertoires in COVID-19. The table came from immunoSEQ multiplex PCR; TCRdb's copy has only in-frame clones and leaves some out. The sample lists about 220,000 clones, 82% seen once, with 3% to 3.5% in the top ten. Sequenced: PBMCs or T cells enriched from blood (not recorded which). These receptors were collected from a woman aged 55-70 years who had recovered from COVID-19.

V usage is TRBV19 and J usage is TRBJ1-1; D possibly corresponds to TRBD1 (6 bases). The V and J ends lost 7 bases and 0 bases respectively, with 12 bases between them. Germline CDR1 and CDR2: LNHDA and SQIVND (reference sequence). The CDR3 is 14 amino acids. In DNA, the CDR3 is TGTGCCAGTACCTCCGGACAGCTGAACACTGAAGCTTTCTTT. This encodes CASTSGQLNTEAFF.

This chain links TRBV19 with TRBJ2-7, with TRBD2 matching 15 bases. Trimming took 1 base from V and 6 from J; bases not matched to a gene: 4. CDR1 and CDR2 from the germline V gene are LNHDA and SQIVND (reference sequence). The CDR3 length is 16 residues. CDR3 nucleotides: TGTGCCAGTAGTATAGCCGGGACTAGCGGGAGGACCGAGCAGTACTTC. It encodes CASSIAGTSGRTEQYF. Using reference TRBV19 and TRBJ2-7 for the parts outside the CDR3, the full variable domain is DGGITQSPKYLFRKEGQNVTLSCEQNLNHDAMYWYRQDPGQGLRLIYYSQIVNDFQKGDIAEGYSVSREKKESFPLTVTSAQKNPTAFYLCASSIAGTSGRTEQYFGPGTRLTVT.

The V call is TRBV30, the J call TRBJ2-5; TRBD1 aligns across 9 bases. Germline values: CDR1 GTSNPN, CDR2 SVGIG (reference sequence). This CDR3 comprises 14 residues. J was trimmed by 3 bases and V by 0 bases; bases with no gene match: 2. For the CDR3, the DNA is TGTGCCTGGAGTGTAGGGACAGGGAAAGAGACCCAGTACTTC. Amino acid sequence: CAWSVGTGKETQYF.

V and J are TRBV29-1 and TRBJ2-7; 7 positions match TRBD1. The CDR3 is 15 residues long. From germline, CDR1 is SQVTM and CDR2 ANQGSEA. The ends lost 4 bases at V and 0 bases at J; junction bases unmatched: 9. CDR3 in amino acids: CSVGPSGTVSYEQYF. The CDR3 nucleotides read TGCAGCGTTGGCCCTTCCGGGACAGTCTCCTACGAGCAGTACTTC.

This chain joins TRBV6-1 and TRBJ2-7, with 9 bases aligning to TRBD1. CDR1 MNHNS and CDR2 SASEGT come from the germline V gene. The ends lost 6 bases at V and 2 bases at J; junction bases unmatched: 14. This CDR3 is 17 amino acids long. The CDR3 reads CASSETSGTGNPYEQYF. The DNA of the CDR3 is TGTGCCAGCAGCGAAACGTCCGGGACAGGGAATCCCTACGAGCAGTACTTC.

This clone was recorded once. J is TRBJ1-3 and V is TRBV16, with a weak D call TRBD1 (5 bases). This CDR3 spans 16 amino acids. The germline CDR1 and CDR2 sequences are KGHSY and FQNENV. Trimming removed 4 bases from V and 0 bases from J, with 13 bases in between. Written as DNA, the CDR3 is TGTGCCAGCAGCCCCGGACACGGTTTCTCTGGAAACACCATATATTTT. Protein sequence: CASSPGHGFSGNTIYF.

This clone has only a few counts. The chain links TRBV6-2 or TRBV6-3 to TRBJ2-7, with 7 bases lining up with TRBD1. Germline-derived CDR1 and CDR2 are MNHEY and SVGEGT. Trimming at V came to 5 bases and at J to 4 bases, leaving 5 bases not matched to a gene. There are 13 residues in the CDR3. The CDR3 DNA follows: TGTGCCAGCAGTCGACAGGGAAGGTACGAGCAGTACTTC. This sequence encodes CASSRQGRYEQYF.

The rearrangement joins TRBV4-3 to TRBJ1-4; tentative D call: TRBD1 (5 bases). The CDR3 runs to 14 residues. Germline V gene lookup returns CDR1 LGHNA and CDR2 YSLEER. Trimming left V 1 base short and J 8 bases short, with 11 bases between. The CDR3 nucleotides read TGCGCCAGCAGCCAAGGCGGGGGGGTGGAAAAACTGTTTTTT. Residues: CASSQGGGVEKLFF.

The gene calls are TRBV5-6 and TRBJ2-7, with TRBD1 matching over 10 bases. Germline CDR1 and CDR2: SGHDT and YYEEEE. Trimming removed 4 bases from V and 4 bases from J; junction bases left unmatched: 8. The CDR3 runs to 15 residues. For the CDR3, the DNA is TGTGCCAGCAGCGAGGACAGGGGGAGGCGATACGAGCAGTACTTC. Protein: CASSEDRGRRYEQYF. Full variable domain (rest looked up from reference TRBV5-6 and TRBJ2-7): DAGVTQSPTHLIKTRGQQVTLRCSPKSGHDTVSWYQQALGQGPQFIFQYYEEEERQRGNFPDRFSGHQFPNYSSELNVNALLLGDSALYLCASSEDRGRRYEQYFGPGTRLTVT.

The rearrangement links TRBV19 to TRBJ1-1; the match to TRBD1 covers 12 bases. The germline CDR1 and CDR2 sequences are LNHDA and SQIVND (reference sequence). V shed 8 bases, J shed 4 bases, and the junction held 11 bases outside the gene matches. This CDR3 has 16 amino acids. The CDR3 bases are TGTGCCAGTCGTACCGGGACAGGGGGCTATGGCACTGAAGCTTTCTTT. This encodes CASRTGTGGYGTEAFF.